The 4 T cell receptor beta chains given below trace back to one sample, sequenced in a study of cytomegalovirus exposure and HLA in healthy donors. Researchers ran the PCR with 60 Vbeta and 13 Jbeta primers. Only in-frame clones appear in the TCRdb table, and some are missing; sequencing was by immunoSEQ multiplex PCR. The sample gives under 200,000 clones, roughly 71% of which show up once; roughly 7.4% is in the top ten. The sample was PBMCs. These receptors all stem from a male donor in good health and CMV-seropositive.

This chain joins TRBV7-9 and TRBJ2-6, with 8 bases lining up with TRBD1. The CDR3 contains 14 residues. Trimming took 5 bases from V and 4 from J; bases not matched to a gene: 1. The germline CDR1 and CDR2 sequences are SEHNR and FQNEAQ (reference sequence). Written as DNA, the CDR3 is TGTGCCAGCAGCCACAGGGGGGGGGCCAACGTCCTGACTTTC. It codes for CASSHRGGANVLTF.

To note about this clone: Other DNA sequences from this sample encode an identical CDR3 as well. This sequence joins TRBV6-5 and TRBJ1-1, with a possible D match to TRBD1 (6 bases). Germline CDR1 MNHEY, CDR2 SVGAGI. V lost 4 bases to trimming and J lost 1 base, with 7 bases between them. CDR3 length: 13 residues. Written as DNA, the CDR3 is TGTGCCAGCAGTTTACAGGGGAACACTGAAGCTTTCTTT. It encodes CASSLQGNTEAFF.

The chain joins TRBV5-6 to TRBJ1-5; D is undetermined. V shed 0 bases and J shed 5 bases, with 21 bases lying between them. CDR1 SGHDT and CDR2 YYEEEE come from the germline V gene. The CDR3 runs to 18 residues. CDR3 residues: CASSLDLPQSPRYQPQHF. The DNA for the CDR3 is TGTGCCAGCAGCTTGGATCTCCCCCAGTCCCCACGTTATCAGCCCCAGCATTTT.

This clone was observed a handful of times. This rearrangement joins TRBV6-5 to TRBJ1-2, with a weak D call TRBD1 (5 bases). Germline V gives CDR1 MNHEY, CDR2 SVGAGI. V was cut by 3 bases and J by 0 bases, with 8 bases left in between. The CDR3 has 14 residues. CDR3 loop: CASSYLGANYGYTF. CDR3 nucleotide sequence: TGTGCCAGCAGTTATTTAGGGGCTAACTATGGCTACACCTTC.